This T cell receptor beta chain emerged from a study of T cells after yellow fever vaccination. Whole-study context: SMART-Seq v4 Ultra Low Input handled preparation of low-cell-number fractions. Findings and limits, study-wide: The bulk population could contribute abundant contaminating clonotypes to FACS-sorted repertoires. Post-booster samples contained most primary-vaccination clones (roughly 96% CD4, almost 90% CD8).

For this clonotype: Its antigen remains unknown.

MiXCR, run by TCRdb on the 5' RACE reads, gives a single entry per CDR3 protein. The repertoire holds approximately 580,000 distinct CDR3 sequences, roughly a sixth seen once, with 15% to 20% in the top ten. The CDR3 runs 13 residues. Trimming pared 0 bases from V and 3 bases from J, leaving 3 bases between. Looked up from germline, CDR1 is SGHDT and CDR2 is YYEEEE. The chain couples TRBV5-6 to TRBJ2-2, with D uncertain. This material consisted of PBMCs, taken less than 6 days after the first yellow fever vaccination. The clonotype originates from a man between 18 and 29 years old who received the YFV17D yellow fever vaccine. For the CDR3, the DNA is TGTGCCAGCAGCTTGGGGCACACCGGGGAGCTGTTTTTT. This encodes CASSLGHTGELFF.